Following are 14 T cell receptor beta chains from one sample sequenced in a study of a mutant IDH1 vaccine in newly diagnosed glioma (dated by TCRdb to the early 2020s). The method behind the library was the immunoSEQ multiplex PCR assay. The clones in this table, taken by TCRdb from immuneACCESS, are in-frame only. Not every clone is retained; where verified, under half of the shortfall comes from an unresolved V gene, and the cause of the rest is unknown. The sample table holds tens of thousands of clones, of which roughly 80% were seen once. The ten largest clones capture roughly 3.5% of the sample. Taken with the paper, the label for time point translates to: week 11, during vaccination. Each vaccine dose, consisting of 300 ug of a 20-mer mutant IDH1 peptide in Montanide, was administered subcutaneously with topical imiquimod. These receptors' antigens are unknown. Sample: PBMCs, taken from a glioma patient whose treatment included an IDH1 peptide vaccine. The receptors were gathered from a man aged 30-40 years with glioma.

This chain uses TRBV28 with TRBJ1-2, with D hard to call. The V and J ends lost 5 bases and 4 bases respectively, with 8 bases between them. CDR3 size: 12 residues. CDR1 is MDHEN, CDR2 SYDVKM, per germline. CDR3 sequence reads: CASSGGRYGYTF. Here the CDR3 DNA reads TGTGCCAGCAGTGGCGGGCGCTATGGCTACACCTTC.

CDR3 DNA: TGTGCCAGCAGTCCTCTGATAGGGGGAGCTAACTATGGCTACACCTTC. This codes for CASSPLIGGANYGYTF. The chain joins TRBV6-6 to TRBJ1-2; D possibly corresponds to TRBD1 (6 bases). Trimming shortened V by 5 bases and J by 0 bases, and 16 bases separated the two germline ends. The CDR3 covers 16 residues. The germline CDR1 and CDR2 sequences are MNHNY and SVGAGI (reference sequence).

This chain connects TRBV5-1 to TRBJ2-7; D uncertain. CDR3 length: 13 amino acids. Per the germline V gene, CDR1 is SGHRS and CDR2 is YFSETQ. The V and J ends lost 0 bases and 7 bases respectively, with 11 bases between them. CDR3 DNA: TGCGCCAGCAGCTTGGAGGTACAAAGGGAGCAGTACTTC. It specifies CASSLEVQREQYF.

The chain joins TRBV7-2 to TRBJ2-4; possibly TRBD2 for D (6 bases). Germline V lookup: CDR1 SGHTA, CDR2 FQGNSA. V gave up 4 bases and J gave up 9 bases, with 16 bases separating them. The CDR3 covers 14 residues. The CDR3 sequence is CASSSPEGSGIQYF. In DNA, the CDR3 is TGTGCCAGCAGCTCCCCGGAGGGTTCGGGCATTCAGTACTTC. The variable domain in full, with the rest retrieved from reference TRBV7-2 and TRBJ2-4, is GAGVSQSPSNKVTEKGKDVELRCDPISGHTALYWYRQSLGQGLEFLIYFQGNSAPDKSGLPSDRFSAERTGGSVSTLTIQRTQQEDSAVYLCASSSPEGSGIQYFGAGTRLSVL.

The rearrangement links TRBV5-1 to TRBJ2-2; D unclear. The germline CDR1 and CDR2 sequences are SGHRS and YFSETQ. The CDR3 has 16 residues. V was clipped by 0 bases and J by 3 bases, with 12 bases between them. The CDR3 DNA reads TGCGCCAGCAGCTTGGGACATTCGTCGGACACCGGGGAGCTGTTTTTT. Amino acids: CASSLGHSSDTGELFF. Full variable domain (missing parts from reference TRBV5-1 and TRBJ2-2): KAGVTQTPRYLIKTRGQQVTLSCSPISGHRSVSWYQQTPGQGLQFLFEYFSETQRNKGNFPGRFSGRQFSNSRSEMNVSTLELGDSALYLCASSLGHSSDTGELFFGEGSRLTVL.

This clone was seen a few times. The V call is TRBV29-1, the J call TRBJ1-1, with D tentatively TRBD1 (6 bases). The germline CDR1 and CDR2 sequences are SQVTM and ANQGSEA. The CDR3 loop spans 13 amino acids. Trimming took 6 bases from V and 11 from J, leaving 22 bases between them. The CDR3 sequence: CSVSTDSLSMAFF. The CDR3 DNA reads TGCAGCGTATCTACGGACAGTCTTAGTATGGCTTTCTTT.

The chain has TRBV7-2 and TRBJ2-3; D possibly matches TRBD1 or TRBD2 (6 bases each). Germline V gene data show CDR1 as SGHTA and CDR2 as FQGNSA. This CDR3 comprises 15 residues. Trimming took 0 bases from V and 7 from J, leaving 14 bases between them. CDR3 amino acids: CASSLAVGGPNTQYF. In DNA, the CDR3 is TGTGCCAGCAGCTTAGCGGTTGGGGGGCCCAATACGCAGTATTTT.

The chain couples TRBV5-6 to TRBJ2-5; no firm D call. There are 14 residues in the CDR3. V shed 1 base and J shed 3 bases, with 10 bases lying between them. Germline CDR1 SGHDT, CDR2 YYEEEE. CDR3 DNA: TGTGCCAGCAGCTTGTTCGCGGCTAAAGAGACCCAGTACTTC. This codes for CASSLFAAKETQYF.

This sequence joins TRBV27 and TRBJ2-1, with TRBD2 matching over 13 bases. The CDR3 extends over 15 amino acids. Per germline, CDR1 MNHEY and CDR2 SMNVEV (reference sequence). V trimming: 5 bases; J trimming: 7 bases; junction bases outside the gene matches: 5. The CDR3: CASSPGLAGRNEQFF. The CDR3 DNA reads TGTGCCAGCAGTCCGGGACTAGCGGGGAGAAATGAGCAGTTCTTC.

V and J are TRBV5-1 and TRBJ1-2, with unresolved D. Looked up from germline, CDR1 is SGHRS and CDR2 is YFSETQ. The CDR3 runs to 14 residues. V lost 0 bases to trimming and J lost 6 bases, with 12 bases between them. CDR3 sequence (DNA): TGCGCCAGCAGCTTGGTGTCAGGCCCCCATGGCTACACCTTC. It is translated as CASSLVSGPHGYTF.

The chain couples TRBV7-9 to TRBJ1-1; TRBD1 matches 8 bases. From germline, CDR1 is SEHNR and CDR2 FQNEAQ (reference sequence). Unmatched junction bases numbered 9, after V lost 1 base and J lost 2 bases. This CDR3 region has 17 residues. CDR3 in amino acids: CASSLGDRFTVNTEAFF. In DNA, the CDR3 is TGTGCCAGCAGCTTAGGGGACAGGTTTACAGTAAACACTGAAGCTTTCTTT.

CDR3 DNA: TGTGCCAGCAGTTTAGGCTTCGGGGACAGGGCTAGCGGGAGGTACGAGCAGTACTTC. Amino acids: CASSLGFGDRASGRYEQYF. This chain joins TRBV28 and TRBJ2-7, with 11 bases identical to TRBD2. The CDR3 consists of 19 residues. The ends lost 2 bases at V and 4 bases at J; junction bases unmatched: 16. Germline V gene lookup returns CDR1 MDHEN and CDR2 SYDVKM.

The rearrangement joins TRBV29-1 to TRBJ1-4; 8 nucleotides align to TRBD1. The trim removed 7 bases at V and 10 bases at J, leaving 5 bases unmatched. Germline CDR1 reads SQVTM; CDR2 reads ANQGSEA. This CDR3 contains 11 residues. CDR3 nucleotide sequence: TGCAGCGGCGGACAGGGAGGAAAACTGTTTTTT. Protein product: CSGGQGGKLFF.

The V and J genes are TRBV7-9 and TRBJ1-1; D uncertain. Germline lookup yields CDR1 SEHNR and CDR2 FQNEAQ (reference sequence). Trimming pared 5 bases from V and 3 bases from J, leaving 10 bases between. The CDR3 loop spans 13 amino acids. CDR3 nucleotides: TGTGCCAGCAGCCCCCCCTGGGACACTGAAGCTTTCTTT. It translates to CASSPPWDTEAFF.